These T cell receptor beta chains were read from a single sample in a study of shared clonotypes between healthy human individuals. Assay used: immunoSEQ multiplex PCR; TCRdb lists only in-frame clones, some missing. Found here are about 1.5 million clones, around 98% of them singletons; the top ten hold about 0.4%. Material for sequencing was naive CD4+ T cells sorted from blood. Receptor source: a man aged 30 to 45 in good health. Each CDR3 is given with its conserved first and last residue. The D gene is left open where the match is weak.

j_gene	d_gene	v_gene	CDR3aa	CDR3nt
TRBJ2-5	TRBD2	TRBV5-1	CASSAGTSVQETQYF	TGCGCCAGCAGCGCAGGGACTAGCGTTCAAGAGACCCAGTACTTC
TRBJ2-4	.	TRBV5-8	CASTTKVARPLNIQYF	TGTGCCAGCACCACGAAGGTTGCAAGGCCTCTCAACATTCAGTACTTC
TRBJ2-1	TRBD1	TRBV2	CASSEKGQPQFF	TGTGCCAGCAGTGAGAAGGGACAGCCACAGTTCTTC
TRBJ2-2	.	TRBV6-1	CTLRGTSTGELFF	TGTACCCTCCGAGGAACTTCCACCGGGGAGCTGTTTTTT
TRBJ2-7	.	TRBV6-5	CASSYSPGLSYEQYF	TGTGCCAGCAGTTACTCTCCGGGGTTGAGCTACGAGCAGTACTTC
TRBJ2-7	TRBD2	TRBV5-1	CASSLALARTFHHEQYF	TGCGCCAGCAGCTTGGCACTAGCGAGAACCTTCCACCACGAGCAGTACTTC
TRBJ2-7	.	TRBV5-4	CASSLSWTYEQYF	TGTGCCAGCAGCTTGTCATGGACCTACGAGCAGTACTTC
TRBJ2-2	.	TRBV7-2	CASSYLGLTGELFF	TGTGCCAGCAGCTACCTGGGTCTCACCGGGGAGCTGTTTTTT
TRBJ2-7	.	TRBV27	CASSTRISGSYSYEQYF	TGTGCCAGCAGCACTCGAATTAGCGGATCGTACTCCTACGAGCAGTACTTC
TRBJ1-1	.	TRBV9	CASTVVVGIVNTEAFF	TGTGCCAGCACCGTAGTGGTGGGCATCGTGAACACTGAAGCTTTCTTT
TRBJ1-5	.	TRBV7-2	CASSPDYRKNQPQHF	TGTGCCAGCAGCCCAGACTACAGAAAGAATCAGCCCCAGCATTTT
TRBJ2-2	.	TRBV14	CASSVSANTGELFF	TGTGCCAGCTCCGTGTCTGCGAACACCGGGGAGCTGTTTTTT